This is a list of T cell receptor beta chains from one sample in a study of T cell responses to AZD1222 COVID-19 vaccine. The assay was immunoSEQ multiplex PCR, and TCRdb's table has in-frame clones only and misses some. The table lists around 110,000 clones, about 90% of them singletons. Sample: peripheral blood, taken on day 0 of AZD1222 vaccination. These receptors all come from an adult in good health. CDR3s include the opening cysteine and the closing phenylalanine or tryptophan. A D gene is named only where the DNA matches it firmly. A clone size is listed for some rows: how often the clone was seen (once, few, many), or a class if it is expanded.

j_call clone_size d_call v_call cdr3_aa cdr3_nt
TRBJ2-3 . . TRBV28 CASSWTPAGGTDTQYF TGTGCCAGCAGTTGGACCCCCGCAGGGGGCACAGATACGCAGTATTTT
TRBJ1-5 . TRBD1 TRBV11-2 CASSTGQGGQPQHF TGTGCCAGCAGCACTGGACAGGGTGGCCAGCCCCAGCATTTT
TRBJ1-5 . . TRBV27 CASSITGSNQPQHF TGTGCCAGCAGTATTACGGGTAGCAATCAGCCCCAGCATTTT
TRBJ1-3 . . TRBV5-1 CASSLEPPKGSGNTIYF TGCGCCAGCAGCTTAGAGCCCCCAAAGGGGTCTGGAAACACCATATATTTT
TRBJ1-5 . . TRBV19 CASSTDRAGNQPQHF TGTGCCAGTAGTACGGACAGAGCAGGCAATCAGCCCCAGCATTTT
TRBJ2-4 once TRBD2 TRBV19 CASSIPILAGFKNIQYF TGTGCCAGTAGTATCCCTATACTAGCGGGATTCAAAAACATTCAGTACTTC
TRBJ1-5 . . TRBV19 CASSIVGLESNQPQHF TGTGCCAGTAGTATTGTAGGGCTGGAAAGCAATCAGCCCCAGCATTTT
TRBJ2-2 . TRBD2 TRBV5-1 CASSRMGLAGVTGELFF TGCGCCAGCAGCCGGATGGGACTAGCGGGAGTTACCGGGGAGCTGTTTTTT
TRBJ1-6 . TRBD1 TRBV6-5 CASRGQGDSPLHF TGTGCCAGCAGGGGACAGGGAGATTCACCCCTCCACTTT
TRBJ1-5 . . TRBV30 CAWSGPYSNQPQHF TGTGCCTGGAGCGGGCCTTATAGCAATCAGCCCCAGCATTTT
TRBJ1-5 once . TRBV6-5 CAGRTDTQPQHF TGTGCCGGTAGGACAGACACGCAGCCCCAGCATTTT
TRBJ1-2 . TRBD1 TRBV11-2 CASSPTTVGTGAFVYGYTF TGTGCCAGCAGCCCGACTACCGTCGGGACAGGGGCTTTTGTATATGGCTACACCTTC
TRBJ1-1 . . TRBV5-8 CASSQGYMNTEAFF TGTGCCAGCAGCCAGGGTTACATGAACACTGAAGCTTTCTTT
TRBJ1-3 . . TRBV28 CASTLGGSGNTIYF TGTGCCAGCACCCTAGGGGGCTCTGGAAACACCATATATTTT
TRBJ1-4 . . TRBV5-1 CASSLGSGGRGEKLFF TGCGCCAGCAGCTTGGGGAGCGGGGGGCGAGGTGAAAAACTGTTTTTT
TRBJ2-1 . . TRBV3-1/TRBV3-2 CASSPDGPRSVEQFF TGTGCCAGCAGCCCAGACGGCCCTAGATCGGTTGAGCAGTTCTTC
TRBJ1-4 . . TRBV28 CASSLQEREKLFF TGTGCCAGCAGTCTACAGGAGAGGGAAAAACTGTTTTTT